This record covers a single T cell receptor (beta chain). As yet, its antigen is unknown. About 33,000 T cell genomes (around 200 ng DNA) went into each sorted-subset replicate. The repertoire was sequenced with immunoSEQ multiplex PCR; TCRdb's copy has only in-frame clones and lacks some. Of about 2 million clones listed, about 95% are singletons. Between the trimmed V and J ends, which lost 0 bases and 10 bases, there was a span of 8 bases. CDR1 and CDR2 (germline): SGDLS, YYNGEE. CDR3 size: 13 residues. The data are from a study of shared clonotypes between healthy human individuals. Study-level results: Clonotype sharing among donors was thought likely to change with sequencing depth.

CD8 cells classed as naive were CD45RO-negative and positively selected for CCR7, excluding terminally differentiated effector memory CD45RA+ cells. The healthy adult donors were HIV-negative and reported no recent acute infections or vaccinations. Sequencing input: naive CD8+ T cells sorted from blood. This rearrangement joins TRBV9 to TRBJ1-6; D remains ambiguous. This clonotype was obtained from a man younger than 35 in good health. The CDR3 protein is CASSVAGSSPLHF. DNA for the CDR3: TGTGCCAGCAGCGTAGCGGGGAGCTCACCCCTCCACTTT.